These 30 T cell receptor beta chains share one sample of origin, sequenced in a study of vaccination and CD4 T cells after COVID-19. This sample's treatment: roughly nine-day PBMC culture with coronavirus spike peptide pools or control peptides (ViraFEST assay). With the Oncomine TCR Beta short-read assay, DNA from cultured CD4+ T cells was sequenced. In TCRdb, the PCR reads were re-called with MiXCR into one record per CDR3 protein. The sample shows some 20,000 distinct CDR3 sequences, roughly 46% of them seen only once. These receptors have no identified antigens. Here the sequenced sample was CD4+ T cells from blood, cultured in vitro, taken before SARS-CoV-2 vaccination. The source is a human donor who had recovered from COVID-19.

This chain links TRBV5-1 with TRBJ1-1, with D unclear. Trimming removed 0 bases at V and 0 bases at J, with 6 bases between. The germline CDR1 and CDR2 sequences are SGHRS and YFSETQ. CDR3 length equals 14 residues. CDR3 coding DNA: TGCGCCAGCAGCTTGGAGGAGCTGAACACTGAAGCTTTCTTT. It yields the protein CASSLEELNTEAFF.

This clonotype appeared a few times. The chain is built from TRBV12-3 or TRBV12-4 and TRBJ1-1; TRBD1 matches at 8 bases. This CDR3 is built from 15 residues. Trimming removed 5 bases from V and 0 bases from J; junction bases left unmatched: 5. This CDR3 reads CASSQGQALNTEAFF. For the CDR3, the DNA is TGTGCCAGCAGTCAGGGACAGGCCCTGAACACTGAAGCTTTCTTT.

The rearrangement uses TRBV19 and TRBJ2-1; possible D gene TRBD2, 5 bases. CDR1 is LNHDA and CDR2 is SQIVND in the germline V gene (reference sequence). V was pared by 3 bases and J by 10 bases, with 10 bases between. The CDR3 contains 12 residues. DNA for the CDR3: TGTGCCAGTAGTATGTCTAGCAGCGAGCAGTTCTTC. It encodes CASSMSSSEQFF.

The rearrangement uses TRBV19 and TRBJ2-5, with 8 nucleotides matching TRBD2. CDR3 length equals 15 residues. The J segment lost 0 bases and the V segment lost 5 bases, leaving 5 bases of the junction unmatched. Germline CDR1 and CDR2: LNHDA and SQIVND (reference sequence). As DNA, the CDR3 is TGTGCCAGTAGTCGGCGTAGCGGGGACCAAGAGACCCAGTACTTC. It codes for CASSRRSGDQETQYF.

This clonotype was observed a handful of times. V usage is TRBV19 and J usage is TRBJ1-2, with D perhaps matching TRBD1 (5 bases). From germline, CDR1 is LNHDA and CDR2 SQIVND (reference sequence). Trimming pared 4 bases from V and 4 bases from J, leaving 10 bases between. The CDR3 covers 13 residues. The CDR3 protein is CASSTRVGYGYTF. As DNA, the CDR3 is TGTGCCAGTAGTACCAGGGTCGGCTATGGCTACACCTTC. Full variable domain (remainder filled in from reference TRBV19 and TRBJ1-2): DGGITQSPKYLFRKEGQNVTLSCEQNLNHDAMYWYRQDPGQGLRLIYYSQIVNDFQKGDIAEGYSVSREKKESFPLTVTSAQKNPTAFYLCASSTRVGYGYTFGSGTRLTVV.

This clonotype was counted between two and nine times. The chain employs TRBV15 and TRBJ1-2; D is ambiguous. Germline V gene sequence: CDR1 LNHNV, CDR2 YYDKDF (reference sequence). The CDR3 is 15 residues long. The germline V and J ends were trimmed by 5 bases and 2 bases, with 15 bases remaining between them. Written as DNA, the CDR3 is TGTGCCACCAGCCCACCGATGCGGCCCAACTATGGCTACACCTTC. This codes for CATSPPMRPNYGYTF.

The chain uses TRBV25-1 and TRBJ1-2; weak D call: TRBD1 (6 bases). Trimming pared 1 base from V and 2 bases from J, leaving 8 bases between. Germline V CDR1 and CDR2: MGHDK, SYGVNS. This CDR3 contains 14 residues. This chain's CDR3 is CASSESGQNYGYTF. The DNA for the CDR3 is TGTGCCAGCAGTGAATCTGGACAGAACTATGGCTACACCTTC.

This clonotype has just a few counts. The chain carries TRBV7-2 and TRBJ2-2; 9 nucleotides match TRBD1. J lost 3 bases, V lost 6 bases, and 5 bases had no gene match. The CDR3 is 15 residues long. Looked up from germline, CDR1 is SGHTA and CDR2 is FQGNSA. This CDR3 is CASRTGGLYTGELFF. The CDR3, as DNA: TGTGCCAGCAGGACAGGGGGACTATACACCGGGGAGCTGTTTTTT.

The rearrangement links TRBV20-1 to TRBJ2-7; 7 bases align to TRBD2. The CDR3 length is 14 residues. V shed 5 bases, J shed 5 bases, and the junction held 12 bases outside the gene matches. The germline V gene has CDR1 DFQATT and CDR2 SNEGSKA (reference sequence). CDR3 coding DNA: TGCAGTGCTCCGAAGGGCGGGAGATTTGACGAGCAGTACTTC. Its protein product is CSAPKGGRFDEQYF.

The chain has TRBV4-1 and TRBJ2-3; no reliable D call. Deletions cut 1 base from V and 4 bases from J, with 9 bases between. This CDR3 contains 14 residues. CDR1 MGHRA and CDR2 YSYEKL come from the germline V gene. The CDR3 reads CASSQGIVPDTQYF. The CDR3 nucleotides are TGCGCCAGCAGCCAAGGGATCGTCCCAGATACGCAGTATTTT.

This clonotype was counted a few times. CDR3 DNA: TGTGCCAGCAAGGCAGGGAGTCAGCCCCAGCATTTT. Translated: CASKAGSQPQHF. The chain is built from TRBV28 and TRBJ1-5; D is possibly TRBD1 (5 bases). Trimming cost V 7 bases and J 6 bases, with 10 bases left between them. The CDR3 is made up of 12 amino acids. Germline CDR1 is MDHEN and CDR2 is SYDVKM.

The rearrangement uses TRBV7-8 and TRBJ2-5; TRBD2 matches 8 bases. CDR1 and CDR2 (germline): SGHVS, FQNEAQ. The length of the CDR3 is 18 residues. The V segment lost 5 bases and the J segment 4 bases; nucleotides outside the gene matches: 18. Written as DNA, the CDR3 is TGTGCCAGCAGCCCCCACCGGAGGCGCGGGGGGATAGGAGAGACCCAGTACTTC. It translates to CASSPHRRRGGIGETQYF. The full variable domain, in which reference TRBV7-8 and TRBJ2-5 provide the parts outside the CDR3, is GAGVSQSPRYKVAKRGQDVALRCDPISGHVSLFWYQQALGQGPEFLTYFQNEAQLDKSGLPSDRFFAERPEGSVSTLKIQRTQQEDSAVYLCASSPHRRRGGIGETQYFGPGTRLLVL.

The V call is TRBV20-1, the J call TRBJ2-3; D is undetermined. Trimming shortened V by 5 bases and J by 3 bases, and 15 bases separated the two germline ends. CDR1 is DFQATT, CDR2 SNEGSKA, per germline (reference sequence). CDR3 size: 14 residues. The CDR3 region has the DNA TGCAGTGCTCCACTGGCTCTTCTAACAGATACGCAGTATTTT. This translates into CSAPLALLTDTQYF.

The table lists this clonotype with a few counts. In nucleotides, the CDR3 is TGCAGTGCTAACATGGGGACAGGGTGGCGAAACACCATATATTTT. Protein product: CSANMGTGWRNTIYF. This rearrangement joins TRBV20-1 to TRBJ1-3, with 9 bases matching TRBD1. Germline V lookup: CDR1 DFQATT, CDR2 SNEGSKA (reference sequence). The J segment lost 5 bases and the V segment lost 4 bases, leaving 9 bases of the junction unmatched. The CDR3 extends over 15 amino acids.

V and J are TRBV10-1 and TRBJ2-2, with 10 bases aligning to TRBD1. V dropped 6 bases and J dropped 5; count of bases not matched to a gene: 3. Germline CDR1 WNHNN, CDR2 SYGVQD (reference sequence). CDR3 length: 14 amino acids. CDR3: CASRRDRGTGELFF. DNA of the CDR3: TGCGCCAGCAGAAGGGACAGGGGAACCGGGGAGCTGTTTTTT.

This clonotype was picked up a small number of times. The chain recombines TRBV7-2 with TRBJ1-1; no clear D gene. V was clipped by 5 bases and J by 2 bases, with 18 bases between them. Germline V gives CDR1 SGHTA, CDR2 FQGNSA. CDR3 length: 16 residues. This chain's CDR3 is CASSLNRGQTNTEAFF. CDR3 bases: TGTGCCAGCAGCCTGAACCGTGGGCAGACCAACACTGAAGCTTTCTTT.

The V call is TRBV19, the J call TRBJ1-5, with 10 bases identical to TRBD1. V lost 4 bases and J lost 2; bases outside the gene matches: 8. Per germline, CDR1 LNHDA and CDR2 SQIVND (reference sequence). The CDR3 contains 17 residues. The CDR3 protein is CASSTDRGREGNQPQHF. The CDR3 coding sequence is TGTGCCAGTAGTACCGACAGGGGGCGAGAGGGCAATCAGCCCCAGCATTTT.

Only a few counts were recorded for this clonotype. This chain connects TRBV19 to TRBJ2-6; 9 bases line up with TRBD1. V gave up 5 bases and J gave up 1 base; unmatched junction bases: 9. The germline gives CDR1 LNHDA, CDR2 SQIVND (reference sequence). CDR3 size: 18 residues. The CDR3 DNA follows: TGTGCCAGTAGTTATACAGGGGGCCAAATATCTGGGGCCAACGTCCTGACTTTC. Protein product: CASSYTGGQISGANVLTF. Full variable domain (rest looked up from reference TRBV19 and TRBJ2-6): DGGITQSPKYLFRKEGQNVTLSCEQNLNHDAMYWYRQDPGQGLRLIYYSQIVNDFQKGDIAEGYSVSREKKESFPLTVTSAQKNPTAFYLCASSYTGGQISGANVLTFGAGSRLTVL.

Only one count was recorded for this clonotype. The rearrangement joins TRBV10-3 to TRBJ2-6; D is unresolved. The CDR3 is 12 amino acids. Germline values: CDR1 ENHRY, CDR2 SYGVKD. Trimming took 4 bases from V and 2 from J, leaving 0 bases between them. This CDR3 reads CAISAGANVLTF. In DNA, the CDR3 is TGTGCCATCAGTGCTGGGGCCAACGTCCTGACTTTC.

This chain links TRBV6-2 or TRBV6-3 with TRBJ2-3; D may be TRBD1 (6 bases). CDR1 and CDR2 (germline): MNHEY, SVGEGT. The CDR3 spans 14 residues. V was shortened by 2 bases and J by 6 bases, with 12 bases between the two germline ends. CDR3 loop: CASSYPDSLDTQYF. The CDR3 DNA reads as TGTGCCAGCAGTTACCCGGACAGCCTCGATACGCAGTATTTT.

The rearrangement uses TRBV7-2 and TRBJ2-2, with D maybe TRBD1 (5 bases). This CDR3 has 14 residues. Germline V gene data show CDR1 as SGHTA and CDR2 as FQGNSA. The germline V and J ends were trimmed by 2 bases and 5 bases, with 9 bases remaining between them. CDR3 loop: CASSLIRGTGELFF. For the CDR3, the DNA is TGTGCCAGCAGCTTAATAAGGGGAACCGGGGAGCTGTTTTTT.

V is TRBV11-2 and J is TRBJ2-1, with D uncertain. V gave up 1 base and J gave up 4 bases, with 11 bases separating them. The CDR3 spans 15 residues. Germline V gene lookup returns CDR1 SGHAT and CDR2 FQNNGV. CDR3 bases: TGTGCCAGCAGCTTAGTGTCAGCAAATTACAATGAGCAGTTCTTC. It is translated as CASSLVSANYNEQFF.

The J gene is TRBJ2-7, the V gene TRBV28; D ambiguous. The germline gives CDR1 MDHEN, CDR2 SYDVKM. The CDR3 sequence is 13 residues long. V was shortened by 5 bases and J by 6 bases, with 14 bases between the two germline ends. CDR3 loop: CASSQAGGREQYF. The CDR3 nucleotides are TGTGCCAGCAGTCAGGCAGGTGGGCGCGAGCAGTACTTC.

The rearrangement joins TRBV29-1 to TRBJ1-1; D may be TRBD1 (6 bases). The CDR3 spans 14 residues. The V and J ends lost 6 bases and 5 bases respectively, with 19 bases between them. Germline CDR1 is SQVTM and CDR2 is ANQGSEA. The CDR3 bases are TGCAGCGTCGCATTGCTGGGGGCGCGAACTGAAGCTTTCTTT. Protein product: CSVALLGARTEAFF.

This clonotype was counted a single time. In DNA, the CDR3 is TGTGCCAGCAGCTTAGAGGGGATCCCATCCTACGAGCAGTACTTC. It specifies CASSLEGIPSYEQYF. The chain combines TRBV7-2 with TRBJ2-7, with D possibly being TRBD1 (5 bases). This CDR3 contains 15 residues. Germline V gene lookup returns CDR1 SGHTA and CDR2 FQGNSA. Trimming took 1 base from V and 1 from J, leaving 11 bases between them.

A few counts support this clonotype. The chain uses TRBV12-3 or TRBV12-4 and TRBJ2-7; TRBD1 or TRBD2 may be the D gene (5 bases each). There are 13 residues in the CDR3. V lost 5 bases, J lost 3 bases, and 11 bases lay in between. The CDR3 DNA is TGTGCCAGCAGTCGGGACGGAAGCTACGAGCAGTACTTC. Translated, it gives CASSRDGSYEQYF.

The table lists this clonotype with a few counts. This chain uses TRBV18 with TRBJ1-2; no clear D gene. CDR1 is KGHSH, CDR2 LQKENI, per germline. Trimming stripped 0 bases from V and 7 bases from J, with 9 bases between. The CDR3 is 13 residues long. CDR3 region: CASSPPREGGYTF. DNA for the CDR3: TGTGCCAGCTCACCACCGAGGGAGGGTGGCTACACCTTC.

This clonotype was seen only a few times. This chain uses TRBV20-1 with TRBJ1-1; the D gene is possibly TRBD1 (6 bases). The V gene's germline CDR1 is DFQATT and CDR2 SNEGSKA (reference sequence). The CDR3 covers 14 residues. Trimming removed 3 bases at V and 4 bases at J, with 15 bases between. CDR3: CSARPPGAGTEAFF. In nucleotides, the CDR3 is TGCAGTGCTAGGCCCCCGGGGGCTGGCACTGAAGCTTTCTTT.

The genes are TRBV19 and TRBJ2-5; 7 bases fit TRBD2. The CDR3 consists of 16 residues. CDR1 and CDR2 from the germline V gene are LNHDA and SQIVND (reference sequence). J was trimmed by 5 bases and V by 5 bases; bases with no gene match: 14. CDR3 DNA: TGTGCCAGTAGTGCGTTCCTAGCGTTGGGGGGGGAGACCCAGTACTTC. Translating gives CASSAFLALGGETQYF.

This clonotype was seen a few times. The genes are TRBV20-1 and TRBJ2-3, with a possible D match to TRBD2 (6 bases). Looked up from germline, CDR1 is DFQATT and CDR2 is SNEGSKA (reference sequence). This CDR3 is built from 19 residues. Trimming removed 4 bases at V and 1 base at J, with 27 bases between. CDR3 sequence reads: CSATPPGGWGGLRTDTQYF. As DNA, the CDR3 is TGCAGTGCTACCCCACCTGGAGGTTGGGGAGGTCTACGCACAGATACGCAGTATTTT.